The 32 T cell receptor beta chains listed next were all sequenced from one sample in a study of resident and recirculating memory T cells in vitiligo. Measured with immunoSEQ multiplex PCR; TCRdb has only the in-frame clones, and not every one. This sample has roughly 80,000 clones; just over 90% occur once, and the top ten carry more than 5%. The sample comprised blood. Receptors were obtained from a male donor with vitiligo.

CDR3: CASSVGGRRDEQYF. CDR3 nucleotide sequence: TGTGCCAGCAGTGTCGGCGGGAGAAGGGACGAGCAGTACTTC. The rearrangement uses TRBV7-2 and TRBJ2-7, with 7 bases matching TRBD2. Unmatched junction bases numbered 10, after V lost 6 bases and J lost 5 bases. The CDR3 spans 14 residues. The germline CDR1 and CDR2 sequences are SGHTA and FQGNSA. Full variable domain (remainder filled in from reference TRBV7-2 and TRBJ2-7): GAGVSQSPSNKVTEKGKDVELRCDPISGHTALYWYRQSLGQGLEFLIYFQGNSAPDKSGLPSDRFSAERTGGSVSTLTIQRTQQEDSAVYLCASSVGGRRDEQYFGPGTRLTVT.

The V gene is TRBV7-2, the J gene TRBJ2-3; 8 bases match TRBD2. CDR3 length: 14 amino acids. Trimming at V came to 1 base and at J to 9 bases, leaving 6 bases not matched to a gene. The germline gives CDR1 SGHTA, CDR2 FQGNSA. The CDR3 DNA reads TGTGCCAGCAGCTTAGACCCCCGGGAGGGAACGCAGTATTTT. Protein product: CASSLDPREGTQYF.

This clone is a singleton in its sample. The chain combines TRBV7-6 with TRBJ1-1, with 10 bases that match TRBD1. The germline CDR1 and CDR2 sequences are SGHVS and FNYEAQ. V shed 1 base, J shed 10 bases, and the junction held 9 bases outside the gene matches. CDR3 size: 15 residues. The CDR3 DNA sequence: TGTGCCAGCAGCTTAGAGACAGGGGGCTATCTCGGAGCTTTCTTT. Amino acids: CASSLETGGYLGAFF.

The chain joins TRBV18 to TRBJ2-1; 8 bases fit TRBD2. Unmatched junction bases numbered 8, after V lost 3 bases and J lost 7 bases. The CDR3 spans 15 residues. Germline V CDR1 and CDR2: KGHSH, LQKENI. In DNA form, the CDR3 reads TGTGCCAGCTCACCCGGGAGGGCCGTATTAAATGAGCAGTTCTTC. Translating gives CASSPGRAVLNEQFF.

The V and J genes are TRBV4-2 and TRBJ2-1; the match to TRBD2 covers 8 bases. This CDR3 contains 15 residues. Per the germline V gene, CDR1 is LGHNA and CDR2 is YNFKEQ. V lost 4 bases and J lost 9; bases outside the gene matches: 11. Here the CDR3 DNA reads TGTGCCAGCAGCCTACCGGGACTAGACCGGGGTGAGCAGTTCTTC. This codes for CASSLPGLDRGEQFF.

The V gene is TRBV4-1, the J gene TRBJ2-1, with 8 bases lining up with TRBD2. CDR1 and CDR2 (germline): MGHRA, YSYEKL. Germline trimming cut 4 bases from V and 1 base from J; bases unmatched to any gene: 6. The CDR3 contains 16 residues. The CDR3 reads CASSPLAGISYNEQFF. In DNA form, the CDR3 reads TGCGCCAGCAGCCCTTTAGCGGGAATTTCCTACAATGAGCAGTTCTTC.

V gene TRBV19 combines with J gene TRBJ2-7; 8 nucleotides agree with TRBD1. CDR3 length: 15 residues. Per germline, CDR1 LNHDA and CDR2 SQIVND (reference sequence). The ends lost 5 bases at V and 1 base at J; junction bases unmatched: 7. The CDR3 is CASSAPGQVSYEQYF. DNA of the CDR3: TGTGCCAGTAGTGCGCCGGGACAGGTGTCCTACGAGCAGTACTTC.

This chain connects TRBV9 to TRBJ2-1, with a tentative D call TRBD2 (6 bases). This CDR3 is 13 amino acids long. The V gene's germline CDR1 is SGDLS and CDR2 YYNGEE. Trimming left V 0 bases short and J 10 bases short, with 11 bases between. The CDR3 reads CASSVGDRGEQFF. CDR3 nucleotides: TGTGCCAGCAGCGTAGGGGACCGGGGGGAGCAGTTCTTC.

The chain combines TRBV7-2 with TRBJ2-1; unclear D gene. The CDR3 is made up of 11 amino acids. In germline, CDR1 is SGHTA, CDR2 FQGNSA. Trimming took 5 bases from V and 8 from J, leaving 7 bases between them. CDR3 amino acids: CASSPLDEQFF. DNA for the CDR3: TGTGCCAGCAGCCCCCTCGATGAGCAGTTCTTC.

The chain carries TRBV27 and TRBJ2-3; unclear D gene. The ends were cut back, 3 bases at V and 4 bases at J, with 5 bases in the middle. Germline V gene sequence: CDR1 MNHEY, CDR2 SMNVEV (reference sequence). The CDR3 contains 12 residues. CDR3 loop: CASSFGPDTQYF. DNA of the CDR3: TGTGCCAGCAGTTTTGGGCCAGATACGCAGTATTTT.

The chain has TRBV6-1 and TRBJ1-2; 9 nucleotides agree with TRBD1. The trim removed 6 bases at V and 4 bases at J, leaving 3 bases unmatched. The CDR3 covers 13 residues. Germline V gene sequence: CDR1 MNHNS, CDR2 SASEGT. The DNA of the CDR3 is TGTGCCAGCAGCGGGGACAGGGCCTATGGCTACACCTTC. Encoded protein: CASSGDRAYGYTF.

The CDR3 region is CASSARDRVLSYNEQFF. CDR3 sequence (DNA): TGTGCCAGCAGCGCCCGGGACAGGGTACTCTCCTACAATGAGCAGTTCTTC. The rearrangement joins TRBV9 to TRBJ2-1, with 9 bases identical to TRBD1. Per the germline V gene, CDR1 is SGDLS and CDR2 is YYNGEE. CDR3 length: 17 residues. With V trimmed by 3 bases and J by 0 bases, 7 bases remained unmatched. The entire variable domain, with the rest obtained from reference TRBV9 and TRBJ2-1, is as follows: DSGVTQTPKHLITATGQRVTLRCSPRSGDLSVYWYQQSLDQGLQFLIQYYNGEERAKGNILERFSAQQFPDLHSELNLSSLELGDSALYFCASSARDRVLSYNEQFFGPGTRLTVL.

This chain connects TRBV13 to TRBJ2-1; 9 bases align to TRBD2. The CDR3 spans 18 residues. The trim removed 3 bases at V and 0 bases at J, leaving 9 bases unmatched. Germline loops: CDR1 PRHDT, CDR2 FYEKMQ (reference sequence). The DNA of the CDR3 is TGTGCCAGCAGCTTGGGGGGAGCGGGAGGTCTCTCCTACAATGAGCAGTTCTTC. Translation: CASSLGGAGGLSYNEQFF.

The chain links TRBV4-1 to TRBJ2-1, with 7 bases matching TRBD1. Germline-derived CDR1 and CDR2 are MGHRA and YSYEKL. This CDR3 has 16 residues. The V segment lost 0 bases and the J segment 0 bases; nucleotides outside the gene matches: 2. Written as DNA, the CDR3 is TGCGCCAGCAGCCAAGAGGGGGACAGCTCCTACAATGAGCAGTTCTTC. Amino acids: CASSQEGDSSYNEQFF.

The rearrangement links TRBV18 to TRBJ2-7; 7 bases line up with TRBD1. Looked up from germline, CDR1 is KGHSH and CDR2 is LQKENI. The CDR3 loop spans 14 amino acids. Trimming cost V 5 bases and J 1 base; bases outside gene matches: 5. The CDR3 coding sequence is TGTGCCAGCTCATCGCCGGGACAGTCCTACGAGCAGTACTTC. It translates to CASSSPGQSYEQYF.

V usage is TRBV9 and J usage is TRBJ2-5; D is possibly TRBD1 (6 bases). The J call may be mistaken, given a closer DNA end match to TRBJ2-7. This CDR3 comprises 15 residues. Germline CDR1 is SGDLS and CDR2 is YYNGEE. The CDR3 DNA follows: TGTGCCAGCAGCGTTGGGGGCCGAACCCCCTACGAGCAGTACTTC. Encoded protein: CASSVGGRTPYEQYF.

CDR3 sequence reads: CASSYTLGALSYNEQFF. The DNA of the CDR3 is TGTGCCAGCAGTTATACCCTGGGGGCCCTCTCCTACAATGAGCAGTTCTTC. This chain links TRBV27 with TRBJ2-1, with D perhaps matching TRBD1 (6 bases). With 4 bases removed from V and 0 bases from J, the gap between germline ends came to 16 bases. The CDR3 runs 17 residues. The germline V gene has CDR1 MNHEY and CDR2 SMNVEV (reference sequence).

This rearrangement joins TRBV9 to TRBJ1-2; a possible D gene is TRBD1 (5 bases). V gave up 0 bases and J gave up 0 bases, with 21 bases separating them. The CDR3 has 19 amino acids. Germline-derived CDR1 and CDR2 are SGDLS and YYNGEE. The CDR3 region has the DNA TGTGCCAGCAGCGTAGAACCCCTCGGAGAACAGGCAGCTAACTATGGCTACACCTTC. Translation gives CASSVEPLGEQAANYGYTF.

The chain links TRBV9 to TRBJ1-1, with 7 positions matching TRBD1. The CDR3 sequence is 13 residues long. V gave up 3 bases and J gave up 5 bases; unmatched junction bases: 4. Germline loops: CDR1 SGDLS, CDR2 YYNGEE. CDR3 sequence reads: CASSDQQGTEAFF. The CDR3 nucleotides read TGTGCCAGCAGCGATCAACAGGGGACTGAAGCTTTCTTT.

The V call is TRBV28, the J call TRBJ2-1, with D unclear. The germline CDR1 and CDR2 sequences are MDHEN and SYDVKM. The CDR3 length is 12 residues. Trimming removed 3 bases from V and 7 bases from J, with 7 bases in between. CDR3 region: CASSFLVNEQFF. The CDR3 DNA reads as TGTGCCAGCAGTTTCCTAGTGAATGAGCAGTTCTTC.

This clone is medium-sized. The V call is TRBV6-4, the J call TRBJ2-2, with 8 bases that match TRBD2. Per germline, CDR1 MRHNA and CDR2 SNTAGT. This CDR3 has 14 residues. V trimming: 4 bases; J trimming: 6 bases; junction bases outside the gene matches: 4. The DNA of the CDR3 is TGTGCCAGCAGTGTCGGGCGGGAGGCCGGGGAGCTGTTTTTT. Its protein product is CASSVGREAGELFF.

The V call is TRBV11-3, the J call TRBJ2-7; 11 positions agree with TRBD1. The CDR3 has 16 residues. J was trimmed by 0 bases and V by 5 bases; bases with no gene match: 6. CDR1 is SGHNT and CDR2 is YENEEA in the germline V gene. In DNA, the CDR3 is TGTGCCAGCAGCCCAGCCGGGACAGGGGGCTCCTACGAGCAGTACTTC. Translation: CASSPAGTGGSYEQYF. Full variable domain (rest looked up from reference TRBV11-3 and TRBJ2-7): EAGVVQSPRYKIIEKKQPVAFWCNPISGHNTLYWYLQNLGQGPELLIRYENEEAVDDSQLPKDRFSAERLKGVDSTLKIQPAELGDSAVYLCASSPAGTGGSYEQYFGPGTRLTVT.

This chain connects TRBV5-1 to TRBJ1-5; no firm D call. CDR1 is SGHRS, CDR2 YFSETQ, per germline. CDR3 length: 13 amino acids. V was cut by 0 bases and J by 3 bases, with 4 bases left in between. CDR3 sequence: CASSLGNNQPQHF. In nucleotides, the CDR3 is TGCGCCAGCAGCTTGGGTAACAATCAGCCCCAGCATTTT.

The gene calls are TRBV5-1 and TRBJ2-7; D gene unclear. Trimming shortened V by 1 base and J by 3 bases, and 11 bases separated the two germline ends. This CDR3 region has 14 residues. The V gene's germline CDR1 is SGHRS and CDR2 YFSETQ. CDR3 nucleotide sequence: TGCGCCAGCAGCTTGAGTCACATTGGCTACGAGCAGTACTTC. It translates to CASSLSHIGYEQYF.

The V gene is TRBV5-1, the J gene TRBJ2-7; 13 nucleotides line up with TRBD2. Per germline, CDR1 SGHRS and CDR2 YFSETQ. The CDR3 spans 15 residues. Losses at the gene ends were 3 bases for V and 6 bases for J; bases not matched to a gene: 6. The CDR3 nucleotides are TGCGCCAGCAGCTGGATTAGGACTAGCGGGAGCGAGCAGTACTTC. This translates into CASSWIRTSGSEQYF.

This chain connects TRBV7-9 to TRBJ1-3, with a weak D call TRBD1 (5 bases). Trimming removed 6 bases at V and 3 bases at J, with 21 bases between. This CDR3 region has 17 residues. Per the germline V gene, CDR1 is SEHNR and CDR2 is FQNEAQ (reference sequence). This CDR3 reads CASRILRGSLFGNTIYF. The CDR3 DNA is TGTGCCAGCAGGATCTTACGGGGGAGTTTATTTGGAAACACCATATATTTT.

This chain links TRBV9 with TRBJ1-2, with D maybe TRBD1 (6 bases). CDR3 length: 14 amino acids. Germline V gene sequence: CDR1 SGDLS, CDR2 YYNGEE. Deletions cut 4 bases from V and 3 bases from J, with 13 bases between. CDR3 sequence reads: CASSPDRPYYGYTF. CDR3 nucleotide sequence: TGTGCCAGCAGCCCCGACAGGCCTTACTATGGCTACACCTTC.

The chain couples TRBV7-8 to TRBJ2-1, with 7 bases aligning to TRBD1. Trimming removed 0 bases from V and 15 bases from J; junction bases left unmatched: 8. CDR1 and CDR2 (germline): SGHVS, FQNEAQ. This CDR3 region has 13 residues. The CDR3 loop reads CASSLARGGAGFF. The CDR3 DNA is TGTGCCAGCAGCTTAGCACGAGGGGGCGCGGGGTTCTTC.

This chain connects TRBV2 to TRBJ1-3; D is possibly TRBD1 (5 bases). V lost 3 bases and J lost 0, with 9 bases in between. The germline V gene has CDR1 SNHLY and CDR2 FYNNEI. This CDR3 is 15 amino acids long. The CDR3 loop is CASSELQASGNTIYF. The CDR3 bases are TGTGCCAGCAGTGAGTTACAGGCCTCTGGAAACACCATATATTTT.

J is TRBJ2-1 and V is TRBV9, with 7 bases aligning to TRBD2. V shed 3 bases and J 6 bases; nucleotides not matched to a gene: 3. Germline CDR1 is SGDLS and CDR2 is YYNGEE. The CDR3 loop spans 13 amino acids. CDR3 in amino acids: CASSASGGNEQFF. Written as DNA, the CDR3 is TGTGCCAGCAGCGCCTCGGGGGGCAATGAGCAGTTCTTC.

V is TRBV9 and J is TRBJ1-3, with D uncertain. The CDR3 loop spans 15 amino acids. The germline gives CDR1 SGDLS, CDR2 YYNGEE. Trimming stripped 4 bases from V and 5 bases from J, with 16 bases between. CDR3 nucleotide sequence: TGTGCCAGCAGCCCTCCCCTGGGCAGGCGAAACACCATATATTTT. It codes for CASSPPLGRRNTIYF. Together with reference TRBV9 and TRBJ1-3, the CDR3 gives the full variable domain: DSGVTQTPKHLITATGQRVTLRCSPRSGDLSVYWYQQSLDQGLQFLIQYYNGEERAKGNILERFSAQQFPDLHSELNLSSLELGDSALYFCASSPPLGRRNTIYFGEGSWLTVV.

The chain is built from TRBV4-2 and TRBJ2-3; 8 positions agree with TRBD2. The CDR3 loop spans 15 amino acids. V lost 4 bases to trimming and J lost 4 bases; unmatched junction nucleotides: 7. Germline assignment: CDR1 LGHNA and CDR2 YNFKEQ. The CDR3 DNA follows: TGTGCCAGCAGCCCCCGGGAGGGTTCGGCAGATACGCAGTATTTT. It is translated as CASSPREGSADTQYF.